This T cell receptor beta chain stems from a study of T cell repertoires in cytomegalovirus infection. Study-wide background: Matching HLA type, along with CMV infection, was indicated by public TCR beta signatures. Study-level points and caveats: Ex vivo, HLA-C-restricted CMV-specific TCR beta clonotypes prevailed over the rest of the response. Totalled public TCR beta family frequency picked out people who carried CMV plus the relevant HLA.

This CDR3 is built from 13 residues. Germline assignment: CDR1 SGHTA and CDR2 FQGNSA. Trimming took 1 base from V and 8 from J, leaving 8 bases between them. Regarding this clonotype: Its antigen is not known.

In TCRdb, the reads were re-called with MiXCR into one record per CDR3 protein. The repertoire holds about 530,000 distinct CDR3 sequences, with about a quarter as singletons. The V gene is TRBV7-2, the J gene TRBJ1-4, with no clear D. The sample consisted of PBMCs. The receptor was derived from a human donor in good health (CMV status not recorded). Some clones in this sample may be carry-over from other donors' samples. CDR3 sequence: CASSLGALEKLFF. The CDR3 DNA reads as TGTGCCAGCAGCTTAGGGGCATTGGAAAAACTGTTTTTT.